The 29 T cell receptor beta chains below come from one sample, sequenced in a study of blood T cell repertoires in COVID-19. The data were produced by immunoSEQ multiplex PCR, yet TCRdb's version contains in-frame clones alone and is incomplete. In the table there are roughly 120,000 clones, less than 85% of which are singletons. The sample taken for sequencing was peripheral blood. The receptors shown here come from a man in his thirties or forties with acute or convalescent COVID-19.

The chain links TRBV12-2 to TRBJ1-2; TRBD1, the table's D call, lacks a check against the DNA. TRBV12-2 represents a pseudogene. This CDR3 has 15 residues. The chain's CDR3 is CASRLAGETGEGYTF. CDR3 nucleotides: TGTGCAAGTCGCTTAGCGGGAGAGACAGGGGAGGGCTACACCTTC.

The chain uses TRBV6-2 or TRBV6-3 and TRBJ2-1; 8 nucleotides line up with TRBD2. V lost 3 bases and J lost 11; bases outside the gene matches: 12. The CDR3 contains 15 residues. Germline CDR1 and CDR2: MNHEY and SVGEGT. CDR3 coding DNA: TGTGCCAGCAGTTATTCAGTCGGGGGGGTCGGTAAGCAGTTCTTC. Encoded protein: CASSYSVGGVGKQFF.

This clone is a singleton in its sample. The chain is built from TRBV30 and TRBJ2-3; 7 positions match TRBD1. Per germline, CDR1 GTSNPN and CDR2 SVGIG (reference sequence). V was clipped by 3 bases and J by 2 bases; unmatched bases: 14. The CDR3 is 17 amino acids. CDR3 sequence reads: CAWSVRWTGQFTDTQYF. CDR3 in DNA: TGTGCCTGGAGCGTAAGGTGGACAGGACAGTTCACAGATACGCAGTATTTT.

In the case of this clone: The same CDR3 arises from other DNA sequences in this sample as well. This chain joins TRBV5-1 and TRBJ1-1; 9 bases are shared with TRBD1. The CDR3 totals 15 residues. Germline V CDR1 and CDR2: SGHRS, YFSETQ. V shed 4 bases, J shed 1 base, and the junction held 5 bases outside the gene matches. In nucleotides, the CDR3 is TGCGCCAGCAGCCTGGCGGGACAGGGGAACACTGAAGCTTTCTTT. Protein sequence: CASSLAGQGNTEAFF.

This chain links TRBV7-2 with TRBJ2-7; 9 bases match TRBD2. CDR3 length: 15 amino acids. Germline V CDR1 and CDR2: SGHTA, FQGNSA. Trimming took 1 base from V and 3 from J; bases not matched to a gene: 4. The CDR3 nucleotides read TGTGCCAGCAGCTTAGATTCTAGCGGGGTCTACGAGCAGTACTTC. Translated, it gives CASSLDSSGVYEQYF.

This rearrangement joins TRBV19 to TRBJ1-1; unclear D gene. The CDR3 consists of 12 residues. The germline V gene has CDR1 LNHDA and CDR2 SQIVND (reference sequence). V was shortened by 7 bases and J by 2 bases, with 8 bases between the two germline ends. DNA for the CDR3: TGTGCCAGTATTGGGCAAAACACTGAAGCTTTCTTT. Its protein is CASIGQNTEAFF.

This rearrangement joins TRBV5-5 to TRBJ2-1; 8 bases line up with TRBD2. V lost 4 bases to trimming and J lost 6 bases; unmatched junction nucleotides: 6. CDR1 and CDR2 (germline): SGHKS, YYEKEE (reference sequence). The CDR3 is made up of 14 amino acids. The CDR3 nucleotides read TGTGCCAGCAGCCCGGGACTAGTGTCCAATGAGCAGTTCTTC. This gives the protein CASSPGLVSNEQFF.

V usage is TRBV5-4 and J usage is TRBJ2-5; D may be TRBD2 (5 bases). Germline V CDR1 and CDR2: SGHNT, YYREEE (reference sequence). With 5 bases removed from V and 1 base from J, the gap between germline ends came to 12 bases. The CDR3 loop spans 14 amino acids. CDR3 nucleotides: TGTGCCAGCAGTCTCGAGGGCCTCCAAGAGACCCAGTACTTC. This sequence encodes CASSLEGLQETQYF.

This chain joins TRBV18 and TRBJ1-2, with 9 bases fitting TRBD1. From germline, CDR1 is KGHSH and CDR2 LQKENI. This CDR3 comprises 16 residues. Trimming took 3 bases from V and 0 from J; bases not matched to a gene: 5. The DNA of the CDR3 is TGTGCCAGCTCACCTGGACAGGGGCCCTCTAACTATGGCTACACCTTC. This sequence encodes CASSPGQGPSNYGYTF.

This chain uses TRBV11-2 with TRBJ1-1; D remains ambiguous. The CDR3 is 11 amino acids. Germline-derived CDR1 and CDR2 are SGHAT and FQNNGV. The V gene lost 4 bases and the J gene lost 8 bases, with 8 bases spanning the gap. The CDR3 spells CASSSTPEAFF. The CDR3 DNA reads TGTGCCAGCAGCTCAACTCCCGAAGCTTTCTTT.

CDR3 region: CASSLTGVNTEAFF. CDR3 coding DNA: TGTGCCAGCAGCTTGACAGGGGTCAACACTGAAGCTTTCTTT. The chain joins TRBV5-5 to TRBJ1-1, with 7 bases fitting TRBD1. CDR3 size: 14 residues. Per the germline V gene, CDR1 is SGHKS and CDR2 is YYEKEE (reference sequence). The trim removed 1 base at V and 2 bases at J, leaving 2 bases unmatched.

This chain connects TRBV5-8 to TRBJ2-1; TRBD2 agrees at 11 bases. With 2 bases clipped from V and 8 bases from J, the junction kept 6 bases outside the gene matches. This CDR3 is 15 amino acids long. Germline V gives CDR1 SGHTS, CDR2 YDEGEE. CDR3 protein: CASSFSGRALDEQFF. As DNA, the CDR3 is TGTGCCAGCAGCTTTAGCGGGAGGGCCCTCGATGAGCAGTTCTTC.

This CDR3 reads CASSRAPDSGGNEQFF. The CDR3 DNA reads as TGTGCCAGCAGCCGCGCCCCGGACAGCGGGGGCAATGAGCAGTTCTTC. The V and J genes are TRBV6-2 or TRBV6-3 and TRBJ2-1; TRBD2 aligns across 8 bases. The V segment lost 6 bases and the J segment 6 bases; nucleotides outside the gene matches: 13. CDR1 MNHEY and CDR2 SVGEGT come from the germline V gene. This CDR3 comprises 16 residues.

The J gene is TRBJ2-6, the V gene TRBV14; weak D call: TRBD2 (6 bases). Germline V gene data show CDR1 as SGHDN and CDR2 as FVKESK. The CDR3 extends over 14 amino acids. The V and J ends lost 5 bases and 3 bases respectively, with 8 bases between them. CDR3 region: CASSTGGGANVLTF. CDR3 DNA: TGTGCCAGCAGCACCGGGGGTGGGGCCAACGTCCTGACTTTC.

The chain uses TRBV10-3 and TRBJ1-1; no reliable D call. The CDR3 is 13 residues long. The germline CDR1 and CDR2 sequences are ENHRY and SYGVKD. The V gene lost 2 bases and the J gene lost 0 bases, with 4 bases spanning the gap. The CDR3 coding sequence is TGTGCCATCAGTGAGGTTATGAACACTGAAGCTTTCTTT. Protein sequence: CAISEVMNTEAFF.

V gene TRBV12-5 combines with J gene TRBJ2-1; TRBD2 matches at 15 bases. Per the germline V gene, CDR1 is LGHNT and CDR2 is FRNRAP. CDR3 length: 21 residues. The V gene end was trimmed by 3 bases and the J gene end by 5 bases; junction bases not matched to a gene: 17. This chain's CDR3 is CASGFHPLRTSGRGTNNEQFF. In DNA form, the CDR3 reads TGTGCTAGTGGTTTCCATCCCTTGCGGACTAGCGGGAGGGGGACTAACAATGAGCAGTTCTTC. Based on the CDR3 plus reference TRBV12-5 and TRBJ2-1, the full variable domain is DARVTQTPRHKVTEMGQEVTMRCQPILGHNTVFWYRQTMMQGLELLAYFRNRAPLDDSGMPKDRFSAEMPDATLATLKIQPSEPRDSAVYFCASGFHPLRTSGRGTNNEQFFGPGTRLTVL.

This rearrangement joins TRBV2 to TRBJ2-1, with TRBD1 identical over 7 bases. Germline V gene data show CDR1 as SNHLY and CDR2 as FYNNEI. With 8 bases clipped from V and 4 bases from J, the junction kept 8 bases outside the gene matches. The CDR3 sequence is 14 residues long. The CDR3 loop reads CASGTDRTYNEQFF. DNA for the CDR3: TGTGCCAGCGGTACGGACAGGACTTACAATGAGCAGTTCTTC. The variable domain in full, with the rest retrieved from reference TRBV2 and TRBJ2-1, is EPEVTQTPSHQVTQMGQEVILRCVPISNHLYFYWYRQILGQKVEFLVSFYNNEISEKSEIFDDQFSVERPDGSNFTLKIRSTKLEDSAMYFCASGTDRTYNEQFFGPGTRLTVL.

This clone was seen only a few times. The chain links TRBV6-1 to TRBJ1-1; 9 bases are a match to TRBD1. Germline assignment: CDR1 MNHNS and CDR2 SASEGT. CDR3 length: 16 amino acids. With 3 bases clipped from V and 1 base from J, the junction kept 6 bases outside the gene matches. DNA of the CDR3: TGTGCCAGCAGTGAGTTACAGGGGGCCGGGAACACTGAAGCTTTCTTT. Translation gives CASSELQGAGNTEAFF.

The V call is TRBV5-6, the J call TRBJ2-1; D is ambiguous. Deletions cut 7 bases from V and 9 bases from J, with 17 bases between. Germline assignment: CDR1 SGHDT and CDR2 YYEEEE. The CDR3 extends over 13 amino acids. CDR3 protein: CASQEVFDGEQFF. The CDR3 nucleotides are TGTGCCAGCCAAGAGGTCTTCGACGGTGAGCAGTTCTTC. Full variable domain (missing parts from reference TRBV5-6 and TRBJ2-1): DAGVTQSPTHLIKTRGQQVTLRCSPKSGHDTVSWYQQALGQGPQFIFQYYEEEERQRGNFPDRFSGHQFPNYSSELNVNALLLGDSALYLCASQEVFDGEQFFGPGTRLTVL.

This chain links TRBV20-1 with TRBJ2-5; D remains unclear. Germline-derived CDR1 and CDR2 are DFQATT and SNEGSKA (reference sequence). The CDR3 runs 11 residues. Trimming cost V 3 bases and J 2 bases, with 4 bases left between them. CDR3 DNA: TGCAGTGCTAGTCATCAAGAGACCCAGTACTTC. Its translation is CSASHQETQYF.

The CDR3 DNA reads as TGTGCCAGCAGCTTAGGGACAGGGGGATCCTACAATGAGCAGTTCTTC. This encodes CASSLGTGGSYNEQFF. The rearrangement uses TRBV11-3 and TRBJ2-1; 10 bases line up with TRBD1. This CDR3 is 16 amino acids long. Germline V gives CDR1 SGHNT, CDR2 YENEEA. J lost 1 base, V lost 1 base, and 1 base had no gene match.

This chain connects TRBV3-1 (or the pseudogene TRBV3-2) to TRBJ2-1, with D perhaps TRBD2 (6 bases). V lost 7 bases, J lost 6 bases, and 10 bases lay in between. CDR3 length: 12 amino acids. Per germline, CDR1 LGHDT and CDR2 YNNKEL (reference sequence). In DNA, the CDR3 is TGTGCCAGCAAGGACGGGGGCAATGAGCAGTTCTTC. This translates into CASKDGGNEQFF.

The rearrangement uses TRBV2 and TRBJ2-5; no reliable D call. The CDR3 has 12 amino acids. Germline V CDR1 and CDR2: SNHLY, FYNNEI. The V end lost 5 bases, the J end lost 5 bases, and 9 bases lay between the germline ends. The CDR3 region has the DNA TGTGCCAGCAGTCCCCTGAGGGAGACCCAGTACTTC. The encoded protein is CASSPLRETQYF.

This clone appeared a single time. V is TRBV2 and J is TRBJ1-2; no definite D call. Trimming removed 8 bases at V and 5 bases at J, with 12 bases between. The CDR3 is made up of 12 amino acids. In germline, CDR1 is SNHLY, CDR2 FYNNEI. The CDR3 reads CASVGEVYGYTF. CDR3 nucleotide sequence: TGTGCCAGCGTTGGAGAGGTATATGGCTACACCTTC.

The chain is built from TRBV19 and TRBJ2-5; D may be TRBD2 (6 bases). V was clipped by 2 bases and J by 1 base, with 11 bases between them. CDR3 length equals 15 residues. CDR1 is LNHDA, CDR2 SQIVND, per germline (reference sequence). CDR3 sequence (DNA): TGTGCCAGTAGTATAACGGGACTGATCCAAGAGACCCAGTACTTC. Its protein is CASSITGLIQETQYF. Together with reference TRBV19 and TRBJ2-5, the CDR3 gives the full variable domain: DGGITQSPKYLFRKEGQNVTLSCEQNLNHDAMYWYRQDPGQGLRLIYYSQIVNDFQKGDIAEGYSVSREKKESFPLTVTSAQKNPTAFYLCASSITGLIQETQYFGPGTRLLVL.

This clone was seen only once. This specimen includes other DNA sequences encoding the same CDR3. The chain joins TRBV5-1 to TRBJ2-5; D is possibly TRBD1 (6 bases). The CDR3 contains 14 residues. V shed 0 bases and J shed 2 bases, with 8 bases lying between them. Germline loops: CDR1 SGHRS, CDR2 YFSETQ. The DNA of the CDR3 is TGCGCCAGCAGCTTGGGTACAGGGCAAGAGACCCAGTACTTC. Translating it yields CASSLGTGQETQYF. Together with reference TRBV5-1 and TRBJ2-5, the CDR3 gives the full variable domain: KAGVTQTPRYLIKTRGQQVTLSCSPISGHRSVSWYQQTPGQGLQFLFEYFSETQRNKGNFPGRFSGRQFSNSRSEMNVSTLELGDSALYLCASSLGTGQETQYFGPGTRLLVL.

This sequence joins TRBV5-4 and TRBJ2-5; 7 bases match TRBD2. J lost 2 bases, V lost 3 bases, and 7 bases had no gene match. Germline CDR1 and CDR2: SGHNT and YYREEE (reference sequence). CDR3 size: 15 residues. CDR3 nucleotides: TGTGCCAGCAGCTCCTCTACGGGAGGTCAAGAGACCCAGTACTTC. Residues: CASSSSTGGQETQYF.

The chain is built from TRBV19 and TRBJ2-1, with 10 bases that match TRBD2. Germline V gene data show CDR1 as LNHDA and CDR2 as SQIVND (reference sequence). CDR3 length: 14 amino acids. The V segment lost 2 bases and the J segment 10 bases; nucleotides outside the gene matches: 5. CDR3 bases: TGTGCCAGTAGTATAAGCGGGAGGGCACGGGAGCAGTTCTTC. Protein sequence: CASSISGRAREQFF.

J is TRBJ2-3 and V is TRBV5-8; 8 bases are a match to TRBD2. V lost 3 bases, J lost 2 bases, and 8 bases stayed unmatched. Looked up from germline, CDR1 is SGHTS and CDR2 is YDEGEE. The CDR3 is 16 residues long. The DNA for the CDR3 is TGTGCCAGCAGCTACATACTAGCGGAGGTCACAGATACGCAGTATTTT. This codes for CASSYILAEVTDTQYF.